These 10 T cell receptor beta chains came from one sample sequenced in a study of T-cell reconstitution after alpha-beta-depleted transplantation in children (dated by TCRdb to 2016 to 2017). Library preparation used PCR. Sequencing instrument: Illumina HiSeq 2500. To normalize quantification of the TCRbeta repertoire, the TCR libraries were built with molecular barcoding that relied on unique molecular identifiers. TCRdb itself trimmed the public reads at Q25 with fastp, ran MiXCR and retained productive beta chains. Here each entry gathers all rows of one CDR3 protein and keeps the most common genes and DNA. Recorded for this sample are around 340,000 distinct CDR3 sequences; 13% of them occurred a single time. Roughly 4.3% of the sample rests with the top ten. The material sequenced was PBMCs, taken from the stem cell graft. These receptors were obtained from a human donor who donated a stem cell graft to a child with Fanconi anemia.

This clonotype was seen ten or more times. This chain connects TRBV12-3 or TRBV12-4 to TRBJ1-1; possibly TRBD1 for D (5 bases). Trimming removed 6 bases from V and 8 bases from J, with 10 bases in between. CDR3 length: 11 residues. In nucleotides, the CDR3 is TGTGCCAGCAGCCGGCAGGGAGAAGCTTTCTTT. Amino acids: CASSRQGEAFF.

This clonotype has more than one count but fewer than ten. This chain connects TRBV29-1 to TRBJ1-1, with a possible D match to TRBD1 (5 bases). The germline CDR1 and CDR2 sequences are SQVTM and ANQGSEA. V lost 7 bases, J lost 7 bases, and 13 bases lay in between. The CDR3 is 11 amino acids. The CDR3 region has the DNA TGCAGCGGTGGGACGGGAGATGAAGCTTTCTTT. Translating gives CSGGTGDEAFF.

V gene TRBV4-3 combines with J gene TRBJ2-7, with D perhaps TRBD1 (6 bases). Trimming cost V 5 bases and J 7 bases, with 21 bases left between them. The CDR3 sequence is 15 residues long. Germline V gene lookup returns CDR1 LGHNA and CDR2 YSLEER. The CDR3 here is CASSAPGRGRLEQYV. CDR3 in DNA: TGCGCCAGCAGCGCCCCCGGCAGGGGCCGTCTAGAGCAGTACGTC.

This clonotype was observed a handful of times. The CDR3 loop reads CASSFSGARTGELFF. The CDR3 DNA reads as TGTGCCAGCAGTTTTTCAGGGGCAAGAACCGGGGAGCTGTTTTTT. The V and J genes are TRBV12-3 or TRBV12-4 and TRBJ2-2; TRBD1 might be the D (6 bases). The CDR3 covers 15 residues. Trimming left V 3 bases short and J 5 bases short, with 13 bases between.

The V and J genes are TRBV20-1 and TRBJ2-7; D remains unclear. Germline assignment: CDR1 DFQATT and CDR2 SNEGSKA (reference sequence). The CDR3 runs to 12 residues. V shed 1 base and J shed 1 base, with 5 bases lying between them. In DNA form, the CDR3 reads TGCAGTGCTAGAGGCAGTTCCTACGAGCAGTACGTC. Translated: CSARGSSYEQYV.

This clonotype was observed a handful of times. The rearrangement links TRBV2 to TRBJ2-5, with 8 nucleotides matching TRBD2. Germline lookup yields CDR1 SNHLY and CDR2 FYNNEI. The CDR3 is 14 amino acids. Trimming at V came to 5 bases and at J to 1 base, leaving 3 bases not matched to a gene. DNA for the CDR3: TGTGCCAGCAGTTTCACTAGCGGCCAAGAGACCCAGTACTTC. Its protein is CASSFTSGQETQYF.

Many counts were recorded for this clonotype. The genes are TRBV10-3 and TRBJ1-1; TRBD1 is a possible D gene (6 bases). The V gene lost 7 bases and the J gene lost 3 bases, with 15 bases spanning the gap. The V gene's germline CDR1 is ENHRY and CDR2 SYGVKD. The CDR3 spans 14 residues. The CDR3 region has the DNA TGTGCCATCAAAGGCGGGGGCGCAGACACTGAAGCTTTCTTT. It specifies CAIKGGGADTEAFF.

V gene TRBV7-9 combines with J gene TRBJ2-1, with no clear D. Trimming shortened V by 3 bases and J by 12 bases, and 9 bases separated the two germline ends. The germline V gene encodes CDR1 SEHNR and CDR2 FQNEAQ (reference sequence). CDR3 size: 11 residues. The CDR3 protein is CASSLTAGQFF. CDR3 in DNA: TGTGCCAGCAGCTTGACGGCCGGGCAGTTCTTC.

The chain is built from TRBV5-1 and TRBJ1-1; 9 bases are shared with TRBD1. The ends lost 4 bases at V and 8 bases at J; junction bases unmatched: 6. Germline values: CDR1 SGHRS, CDR2 YFSETQ. The CDR3 has 13 residues. CDR3 region: CASSRDRDSEAFF. The DNA for the CDR3 is TGCGCCAGCAGCCGGGACAGGGATTCCGAAGCTTTCTTT.

This chain connects TRBV12-3 or TRBV12-4 to TRBJ1-5; D unresolved. The CDR3 runs to 12 residues. V was shortened by 6 bases and J by 1 base, with 4 bases between the two germline ends. CDR3 bases: TGTGCCAGCAGAAACAGCAATCAGCCCCAGCATTTT. Its translation is CASRNSNQPQHF.